Below, 18 T cell receptor beta chains from the same sample are listed, as sequenced in a study of STAT3 mutations in large granular lymphocyte leukemia. The study, taken as a whole, reports: Every T-cell large granular lymphocyte leukemia patient had at least one immunodominant TCR beta clonotype.

The antigens of these receptors remain unknown. The assay was immunoSEQ multiplex PCR, and TCRdb's table has in-frame clones only and misses some. The data contain about 9,700 clones, nearly 90% of them singletons. Material for sequencing was peripheral blood mononuclear cells. These TCRs come from a man aged 55 to 70 with T-cell large granular lymphocyte leukemia. Some clones in this sample may be carry-over from other donors' samples.

The table lists this clone with a count of one. The V gene is TRBV5-6, the J gene TRBJ2-5; D ambiguous. With 3 bases removed from V and 5 bases from J, the gap between germline ends came to 17 bases. From germline, CDR1 is SGHDT and CDR2 YYEEEE. This CDR3 is 15 amino acids long. This CDR3 is CASSSSRTHRETQYF. The CDR3 DNA follows: TGTGCCAGCAGCTCCAGCCGGACCCACCGGGAGACCCAGTACTTC.

The chain couples TRBV6-1 to TRBJ2-1; a possible D gene is TRBD2 (5 bases). V was trimmed by 8 bases and J by 0 bases, leaving 14 bases between them. This CDR3 region has 15 residues. Germline CDR1 is MNHNS and CDR2 is SASEGT. CDR3 residues: CASPASPSSYNEQFF. CDR3 nucleotide sequence: TGTGCCAGCCCCGCTAGCCCGAGCTCCTACAATGAGCAGTTCTTC.

The chain recombines TRBV5-1 with TRBJ1-3; the D is unclear. This CDR3 comprises 13 residues. V lost 0 bases and J 4 bases, leaving 5 bases between the germline ends. Germline CDR1 is SGHRS and CDR2 is YFSETQ. The CDR3 is CASSLGEGNTIYF. Written as DNA, the CDR3 is TGCGCCAGCAGCTTGGGAGAGGGAAACACCATATATTTT.

This chain joins TRBV7-2 and TRBJ2-1; D may be TRBD2 (5 bases). CDR3 length: 13 amino acids. Germline V CDR1 and CDR2: SGHTA, FQGNSA. V was pared by 1 base and J by 10 bases, with 11 bases between. The CDR3 DNA is TGTGCCAGCAGCTTAGAGGGCCAGCGGGAGCAGTTCTTC. Residues: CASSLEGQREQFF.

V and J are TRBV4-1 and TRBJ2-7; perhaps TRBD1 as D (6 bases). Looked up from germline, CDR1 is MGHRA and CDR2 is YSYEKL. Between the trimmed V and J ends, which lost 0 bases and 3 bases, there was a span of 12 bases. The CDR3 is 15 residues long. CDR3 loop: CASSQDPGANYEQYF. The CDR3 region has the DNA TGCGCCAGCAGCCAAGATCCAGGGGCCAACTACGAGCAGTACTTC.

This sequence joins TRBV28 and TRBJ2-2; 11 bases fit TRBD2. The CDR3 sequence is 17 residues long. CDR1 MDHEN and CDR2 SYDVKM come from the germline V gene. V shed 5 bases, J shed 5 bases, and the junction held 10 bases outside the gene matches. The CDR3 nucleotides read TGTGCCAGCAGTGATAAGGCGCGACTAGCGGGAACCGGGGAGCTGTTTTTT. Translation: CASSDKARLAGTGELFF.

The V and J genes are TRBV28 and TRBJ1-2, with 8 positions matching TRBD1. Germline CDR1 MDHEN, CDR2 SYDVKM. The CDR3 covers 13 residues. Losses at the gene ends were 4 bases for V and 4 bases for J; bases not matched to a gene: 2. CDR3 residues: CASSSGQGYGYTF. Here the CDR3 DNA reads TGTGCCAGCAGTTCTGGACAGGGCTATGGCTACACCTTC.

The V call is TRBV28, the J call TRBJ1-5, with D perhaps TRBD1 (6 bases). CDR1 MDHEN and CDR2 SYDVKM come from the germline V gene. The CDR3 extends over 13 amino acids. Deletions cut 3 bases from V and 5 bases from J, with 8 bases between. CDR3 in DNA: TGTGCCAGCAGTTTCAGGGGATATCAGCCCCAGCATTTT. Translated, it gives CASSFRGYQPQHF.

This clone was counted a single time. The chain is built from TRBV28 and TRBJ2-5; D is possibly TRBD1 (5 bases). Per germline, CDR1 MDHEN and CDR2 SYDVKM. The CDR3 runs to 11 residues. The V and J ends lost 5 bases and 7 bases respectively, with 8 bases between them. The CDR3 reads CASSLQGTQYF. The CDR3 region has the DNA TGTGCCAGCAGTCTCCAGGGGACCCAGTACTTC. Supplemented by reference TRBV28 and TRBJ2-5, the full variable domain reads DVKVTQSSRYLVKRTGEKVFLECVQDMDHENMFWYRQDPGLGLRLIYFSYDVKMKEKGDIPEGYSVSREKKERFSLILESASTNQTSMYLCASSLQGTQYFGPGTRLLVL.

The genes are TRBV5-1 and TRBJ2-7, with 10 bases lining up with TRBD1. From germline, CDR1 is SGHRS and CDR2 YFSETQ. The J segment lost 0 bases and the V segment lost 5 bases, leaving 5 bases of the junction unmatched. This CDR3 has 15 residues. The CDR3, as DNA: TGCGCCAGCAGTTCCGGGACAGGGGACTCCTACGAGCAGTACTTC. This sequence encodes CASSSGTGDSYEQYF. The full variable domain, rest sourced from reference TRBV5-1 and TRBJ2-7, is KAGVTQTPRYLIKTRGQQVTLSCSPISGHRSVSWYQQTPGQGLQFLFEYFSETQRNKGNFPGRFSGRQFSNSRSEMNVSTLELGDSALYLCASSSGTGDSYEQYFGPGTRLTVT.

The chain carries TRBV30 and TRBJ2-5, with a tentative D call TRBD2 (6 bases). CDR3 length: 13 residues. Trimming cost V 4 bases and J 5 bases, with 14 bases left between them. Looked up from germline, CDR1 is GTSNPN and CDR2 is SVGIG (reference sequence). The CDR3 nucleotides are TGTGCCTGGAACCGGGCCCGGGGGGAGACCCAGTACTTC. Translated, it gives CAWNRARGETQYF.

The chain uses TRBV19 and TRBJ1-5, with 7 bases that match TRBD1. Germline V CDR1 and CDR2: LNHDA, SQIVND (reference sequence). J was trimmed by 1 base and V by 5 bases; bases with no gene match: 11. This CDR3 is built from 17 residues. CDR3 DNA sequence: TGTGCCAGTAGTCCCCGACAGGGAGTAGGGAGCAATCAGCCCCAGCATTTT. Its protein product is CASSPRQGVGSNQPQHF.

The sample holds a few counts of this clone. The rearrangement joins TRBV9 to TRBJ1-2; no reliable D call. Deletions cut 5 bases from V and 0 bases from J, with 14 bases between. The germline V gene encodes CDR1 SGDLS and CDR2 YYNGEE. The CDR3 loop spans 15 amino acids. CDR3 in amino acids: CASRSLRATNYGYTF. In DNA, the CDR3 is TGTGCCAGCAGGTCTCTGAGGGCTACTAACTATGGCTACACCTTC. Full variable domain (rest looked up from reference TRBV9 and TRBJ1-2): DSGVTQTPKHLITATGQRVTLRCSPRSGDLSVYWYQQSLDQGLQFLIQYYNGEERAKGNILERFSAQQFPDLHSELNLSSLELGDSALYFCASRSLRATNYGYTFGSGTRLTVV.

The rearrangement links TRBV11-1 to TRBJ1-2; TRBD1 might be the D (6 bases). CDR3 length: 14 residues. Trimming pared 3 bases from V and 3 bases from J, leaving 11 bases between. CDR1 and CDR2 (germline): SGHAT, FQDESV (reference sequence). The DNA for the CDR3 is TGTGCCAGCAGCTTCGGACAGCTCGACTATGGCTACACCTTC. Amino acids: CASSFGQLDYGYTF.

This chain uses TRBV7-9 with TRBJ2-7; 9 nucleotides line up with TRBD2. CDR3 length equals 15 residues. J was trimmed by 6 bases and V by 5 bases; bases with no gene match: 11. Germline CDR1 and CDR2: SEHNR and FQNEAQ (reference sequence). The CDR3 region has the DNA TGTGCCAGCAGCCCCCAGACTAGCGGACCTAGCGAGCAGTACTTC. This codes for CASSPQTSGPSEQYF.

This clone was seen more than once but under ten times. The chain couples TRBV4-1 to TRBJ2-2; 14 positions agree with TRBD2. Germline V gene sequence: CDR1 MGHRA, CDR2 YSYEKL. The CDR3 runs to 19 residues. V lost 5 bases and J lost 3; bases outside the gene matches: 11. CDR3 sequence reads: CASSYPGLAGVKDTGELFF. In DNA form, the CDR3 reads TGCGCCAGCAGCTACCCGGGACTAGCGGGAGTAAAGGACACCGGGGAGCTGTTTTTT.

V is TRBV19 and J is TRBJ1-6; TRBD1 matches at 7 bases. Germline CDR1 reads LNHDA; CDR2 reads SQIVND (reference sequence). V lost 5 bases to trimming and J lost 7 bases; unmatched junction nucleotides: 8. The CDR3 is made up of 15 amino acids. This chain's CDR3 is CASSPPTGRNSPLHF. CDR3 sequence (DNA): TGTGCCAGTAGTCCCCCGACAGGGAGGAATTCACCCCTCCACTTT.

This clone was seen once. The V gene is TRBV2, the J gene TRBJ2-1; 14 nucleotides line up with TRBD2. Germline V CDR1 and CDR2: SNHLY, FYNNEI. CDR3 size: 16 residues. J lost 5 bases, V lost 9 bases, and 9 bases had no gene match. CDR3 nucleotide sequence: TGTGCCAGTAAGGGACTAGCGGGAGCGCATCACAATGAGCAGTTCTTC. This gives the protein CASKGLAGAHHNEQFF.